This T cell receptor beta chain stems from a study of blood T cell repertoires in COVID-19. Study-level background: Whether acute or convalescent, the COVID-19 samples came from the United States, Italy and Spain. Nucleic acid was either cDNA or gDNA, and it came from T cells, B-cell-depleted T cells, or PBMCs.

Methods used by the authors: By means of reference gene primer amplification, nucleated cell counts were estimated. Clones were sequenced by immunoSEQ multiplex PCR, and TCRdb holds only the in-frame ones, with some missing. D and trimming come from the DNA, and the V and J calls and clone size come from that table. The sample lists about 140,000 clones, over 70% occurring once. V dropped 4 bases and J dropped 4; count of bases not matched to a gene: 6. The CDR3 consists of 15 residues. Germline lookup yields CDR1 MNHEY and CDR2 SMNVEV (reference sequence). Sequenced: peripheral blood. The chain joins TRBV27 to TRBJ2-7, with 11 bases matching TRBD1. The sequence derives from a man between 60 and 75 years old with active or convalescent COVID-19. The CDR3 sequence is CASSWTGTGGYEQYF. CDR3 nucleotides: TGTGCCAGCAGTTGGACCGGGACAGGGGGTTACGAGCAGTACTTC.